The 18 T cell receptor beta chains given below trace back to one sample, sequenced in a study of CD8+ T cells in alopecia areata. The treatment was: oral pan-JAK inhibitor, 5-10 mg twice daily. RNA extraction and reverse transcription yielded cDNA as sequencing template. The repertoire was sequenced with immunoSEQ multiplex PCR; TCRdb's copy has only in-frame clones and lacks some. The repertoire holds 150,000 to 200,000 clones, around 58% seen once, with 10% to 15% in the top ten. The sequencing used CD8+ T cells sorted from blood, collected at week 24, from a patient treated with tofacitinib. These receptor sequences come from a human donor with alopecia areata.

The CDR3 spells CASSFVSPPGELFF. For the CDR3, the DNA is TGTGCCAGCAGCTTCGTATCCCCACCAGGGGAGCTGTTTTTT. V and J are TRBV27 and TRBJ2-2; D not certain. The CDR3 length is 14 residues. V was clipped by 6 bases and J by 8 bases, with 16 bases between them. Looked up from germline, CDR1 is MNHEY and CDR2 is SMNVEV (reference sequence).

V is TRBV5-6 and J is TRBJ2-7; D unresolved. Germline CDR1 reads SGHDT; CDR2 reads YYEEEE. CDR3 length: 13 amino acids. The V end lost 1 base, the J end lost 2 bases, and 7 bases lay between the germline ends. CDR3 bases: TGTGCCAGCAGCTTGCAGTCGGCCTACGAGCAGTACTTC. As protein: CASSLQSAYEQYF.

The chain couples TRBV13 to TRBJ2-4, with TRBD2 matching 7 bases. The J segment lost 8 bases and the V segment lost 3 bases, leaving 7 bases of the junction unmatched. Germline V CDR1 and CDR2: PRHDT, FYEKMQ (reference sequence). The CDR3 extends over 14 amino acids. Here the CDR3 reads CASSLRAGRDIQYF. The CDR3, as DNA: TGTGCCAGCAGCTTGAGGGCAGGGAGGGACATTCAGTACTTC.

This chain links TRBV30 with TRBJ1-2; 9 bases align to TRBD1. J lost 6 bases, V lost 6 bases, and 11 bases had no gene match. Germline-derived CDR1 and CDR2 are GTSNPN and SVGIG (reference sequence). The CDR3 spans 14 residues. CDR3 sequence (DNA): TGTGCCTGTCCCAGCTGGACAGGGGTTGATGGCTACACCTTC. The encoded protein is CACPSWTGVDGYTF.

This chain joins TRBV27 and TRBJ1-6; D is uncertain. V was pared by 6 bases and J by 9 bases, with 9 bases between. The germline CDR1 and CDR2 sequences are MNHEY and SMNVEV (reference sequence). The CDR3 spans 12 residues. CDR3 loop: CASRPGGSPLHF. The CDR3 bases are TGTGCCAGCAGACCCGGAGGTTCACCCCTCCACTTT.

The rearrangement joins TRBV15 to TRBJ1-2; D is uncertain. Germline V gene sequence: CDR1 LNHNV, CDR2 YYDKDF (reference sequence). The CDR3 loop spans 14 amino acids. The V end lost 5 bases, the J end lost 2 bases, and 12 bases lay between the germline ends. The CDR3 protein is CATSPSAGNYGYTF. CDR3 bases: TGTGCCACCAGCCCTTCCGCGGGGAACTATGGCTACACCTTC. Based on the CDR3 plus reference TRBV15 and TRBJ1-2, the full variable domain is DAMVIQNPRYQVTQFGKPVTLSCSQTLNHNVMYWYQQKSSQAPKLLFHYYDKDFNNEADTPDNFQSRRPNTSFCFLDIRSPGLGDTAMYLCATSPSAGNYGYTFGSGTRLTVV.

This clone has a handful of counts. The V call is TRBV2, the J call TRBJ2-2; 8 nucleotides agree with TRBD1. The CDR3 loop spans 12 amino acids. Trimming took 6 bases from V and 7 from J; bases not matched to a gene: 1. The germline V gene encodes CDR1 SNHLY and CDR2 FYNNEI. The CDR3 DNA reads as TGTGCCAGCAGCGACAGGGGCGGGGAGCTGTTTTTT. Amino acid sequence: CASSDRGGELFF. Full variable domain (remainder filled in from reference TRBV2 and TRBJ2-2): EPEVTQTPSHQVTQMGQEVILRCVPISNHLYFYWYRQILGQKVEFLVSFYNNEISEKSEIFDDQFSVERPDGSNFTLKIRSTKLEDSAMYFCASSDRGGELFFGEGSRLTVL.

Only a few counts were recorded for this clone. The V and J genes are TRBV4-1 and TRBJ2-1; no definite D call. Germline-derived CDR1 and CDR2 are MGHRA and YSYEKL. The CDR3 has 12 residues. The V end was cut by 4 bases, the J end by 8 bases, with 9 bases between. The DNA of the CDR3 is TGCGCCAGCAGCCTATCTGGGTATGAGCAGTTCTTC. Its translation is CASSLSGYEQFF.

The V and J genes are TRBV27 and TRBJ1-2; D remains unclear. Trimming cost V 2 bases and J 1 base, with 11 bases left between them. The germline V gene encodes CDR1 MNHEY and CDR2 SMNVEV (reference sequence). The CDR3 extends over 15 amino acids. CDR3: CASSLGGQDNYGYTF. CDR3 nucleotide sequence: TGTGCCAGCAGTTTAGGTGGGCAGGATAACTATGGCTACACCTTC.

The chain joins TRBV4-1 to TRBJ1-5; D unclear. The CDR3 totals 15 residues. In germline, CDR1 is MGHRA, CDR2 YSYEKL. V was cut by 1 base and J by 3 bases, with 10 bases left in between. The CDR3 sequence is CASSQVSRANQPQHF. The CDR3 region has the DNA TGCGCCAGCAGCCAAGTTAGCCGGGCCAATCAGCCCCAGCATTTT.

The V call is TRBV15, the J call TRBJ2-5; no reliable D call. Trimming stripped 0 bases from V and 4 bases from J, with 9 bases between. Germline CDR1 reads LNHNV; CDR2 reads YYDKDF (reference sequence). This CDR3 is 14 amino acids long. CDR3 sequence reads: CATSRDNGRETQYF. CDR3 bases: TGTGCCACCAGCAGAGATAATGGCCGAGAGACCCAGTACTTC. Combining the CDR3 with reference TRBV15 and TRBJ2-5 gives the whole variable domain DAMVIQNPRYQVTQFGKPVTLSCSQTLNHNVMYWYQQKSSQAPKLLFHYYDKDFNNEADTPDNFQSRRPNTSFCFLDIRSPGLGDTAMYLCATSRDNGRETQYFGPGTRLLVL.

This clone was counted between two and nine times. V and J are TRBV13 and TRBJ2-3; 7 bases line up with TRBD2. The CDR3 runs to 15 residues. Per germline, CDR1 PRHDT and CDR2 FYEKMQ (reference sequence). The V gene end was trimmed by 6 bases and the J gene end by 4 bases; junction bases not matched to a gene: 10. DNA for the CDR3: TGTGCCAGCAGTTCTAGCGGCTCGGCCGCAGATACGCAGTATTTT. Translated, it gives CASSSSGSAADTQYF.

The J gene is TRBJ2-4, the V gene TRBV6-1, with D perhaps TRBD2 (6 bases). The CDR3 length is 14 residues. The germline CDR1 and CDR2 sequences are MNHNS and SASEGT. Trimming removed 10 bases at V and 6 bases at J, with 19 bases between. The CDR3 spells CATESGGRLNIQYF. As DNA, the CDR3 is TGTGCCACTGAAAGTGGGGGGAGGCTAAACATTCAGTACTTC.

The rearrangement links TRBV7-9 to TRBJ2-2; D unresolved. Germline CDR1 SEHNR, CDR2 FQNEAQ (reference sequence). The CDR3 loop spans 12 amino acids. V was pared by 1 base and J by 6 bases, with 3 bases between. The CDR3 spells CASSLGSGELFF. DNA for the CDR3: TGTGCCAGCAGCTTAGGGTCCGGGGAGCTGTTTTTT.

This clone is a singleton in its sample. The V gene is TRBV19, the J gene TRBJ2-2; the D gene is possibly TRBD2 (5 bases). The CDR3 extends over 13 amino acids. V gave up 5 bases and J gave up 8 bases, with 12 bases separating them. CDR1 and CDR2 from the germline V gene are LNHDA and SQIVND (reference sequence). CDR3 sequence: CASSGTWRGELFF. The CDR3 bases are TGTGCCAGTAGTGGTACCTGGAGGGGGGAGCTGTTTTTT.

The table lists this clone with a few counts. V usage is TRBV7-9 and J usage is TRBJ2-1; possible D gene TRBD2, 6 bases. The V end was cut by 8 bases, the J end by 0 bases, with 8 bases between. The CDR3 contains 13 residues. Germline CDR1 and CDR2: SEHNR and FQNEAQ (reference sequence). CDR3 DNA sequence: TGTGCCAGCGGGCGGGGCTCCTACAATGAGCAGTTCTTC. Its protein is CASGRGSYNEQFF.

The chain links TRBV12-5 to TRBJ2-5; TRBD2 might be the D (5 bases). Germline assignment: CDR1 LGHNT and CDR2 FRNRAP. V shed 0 bases and J shed 2 bases, with 10 bases lying between them. The CDR3 has 15 amino acids. The CDR3 coding sequence is TGTGCTAGTGGTTTGGTACTGGGAGAACAAGAGACCCAGTACTTC. Residues: CASGLVLGEQETQYF. The full variable domain, completed using reference TRBV12-5 and TRBJ2-5, is DARVTQTPRHKVTEMGQEVTMRCQPILGHNTVFWYRQTMMQGLELLAYFRNRAPLDDSGMPKDRFSAEMPDATLATLKIQPSEPRDSAVYFCASGLVLGEQETQYFGPGTRLLVL.

The gene calls are TRBV7-9 and TRBJ2-5; 7 positions agree with TRBD2. Per the germline V gene, CDR1 is SEHNR and CDR2 is FQNEAQ (reference sequence). This CDR3 is built from 14 residues. V gave up 5 bases and J gave up 5 bases; unmatched junction bases: 8. This CDR3 reads CASSRPGRRETQYF. CDR3 bases: TGTGCCAGCAGCCGCCCCGGGAGGCGTGAGACCCAGTACTTC.